The rows below give T cell receptor beta chains drawn from one sample of a study of OX40 agonist ivuxolimab in advanced cancers. Sequencing was performed with immunoSEQ multiplex PCR; in TCRdb, only in-frame clones are kept and a portion is missing. The profile covers about 32,000 clones, with approximately 80% appearing a single time and about 20% taken by the ten largest. This material consisted of CD4+ or CD8+ T cells sorted from blood, taken in a trial of the OX40 agonist ivuxolimab. Receptor source: an adult with an advanced solid tumor such as melanoma, head and neck, liver or kidney cancer. CDR3s include the opening cysteine and the closing phenylalanine or tryptophan. The D gene is left open where the match is weak. A row's size may be missing; if present it is once, few, many or a size class.

size: -
D: -
V: TRBV28
J: TRBJ2-5
CDR3: CASSSANGRGTQYF
DNA: TGTGCCAGCAGTAGTGCGAATGGAAGAGGGACCCAGTACTTC

size: -
D: -
V: TRBV27
J: TRBJ1-2
CDR3: CASSLSVGGNYGYTF
DNA: TGTGCCAGCAGTTTATCGGTCGGGGGGAACTATGGCTACACCTTC

size: -
D: -
V: TRBV7-2
J: TRBJ2-7
CDR3: CASSLYRDPTSSYEQYF
DNA: TGTGCCAGCAGCTTATACCGTGATCCGACTAGCTCCTACGAGCAGTACTTC

size: -
D: -
V: TRBV7-8
J: TRBJ1-3
CDR3: CASSLAPAAAGNTIYF
DNA: TGTGCCAGCAGCTTAGCGCCCGCGGCGGCTGGAAACACCATATATTTT

size: -
D: -
V: TRBV18
J: TRBJ2-7
CDR3: CASSPSPFGEQYF
DNA: TGTGCCAGCTCACCTTCCCCTTTTGGCGAGCAGTACTTC

size: -
D: TRBD2
V: TRBV9
J: TRBJ2-5
CDR3: CASSSVGLAGGVGAQYF
DNA: TGTGCCAGCAGCTCTGTCGGACTAGCGGGCGGTGTGGGGGCGCAGTACTTC

size: once
D: -
V: TRBV2
J: TRBJ2-3
CDR3: CASSEARMNTQYF
DNA: TGTGCCAGCAGTGAAGCTAGAATGAATACGCAGTATTTT

size: few
D: -
V: TRBV19
J: TRBJ2-6
CDR3: CASSIGMAVTGANVLTF
DNA: TGTGCCAGTAGTATAGGAATGGCCGTTACTGGGGCCAACGTCCTGACTTTC

size: medium-sized
D: -
V: TRBV7-6
J: TRBJ2-7
CDR3: CASSLAGNYEQYF
DNA: TGTGCCAGCAGCTTAGCGGGGAATTACGAGCAGTACTTC

size: -
D: -
V: TRBV11-2
J: TRBJ2-1
CDR3: CASSSPAGGRSYNEQFF
DNA: TGTGCCAGCAGCTCCCCCGCTGGGGGAAGGTCATACAATGAGCAGTTCTTC

size: -
D: -
V: TRBV14
J: TRBJ2-7
CDR3: CASSLSGGREQYF
DNA: TGTGCCAGCAGCCTCTCCGGGGGTAGGGAGCAGTACTTC

size: -
D: TRBD1
V: TRBV28
J: TRBJ1-4
CDR3: CATQTGKSEKLFF
DNA: TGTGCCACCCAGACAGGGAAAAGTGAAAAACTGTTTTTT

size: -
D: -
V: TRBV6-5
J: TRBJ1-1
CDR3: CASRLADGLGAFF
DNA: TGTGCCAGCCGACTAGCGGACGGGCTTGGAGCTTTCTTT

size: -
D: -
V: TRBV28
J: TRBJ2-1
CDR3: CASSPAIRGREQFF
DNA: TGTGCCAGCAGTCCAGCAATCAGGGGCAGGGAGCAGTTCTTC

size: -
D: -
V: TRBV21-1
J: TRBJ1-5
CDR3: CASSKVDRVGNQPQHF
DNA: TGTGCCAGCAGCAAAGTCGACAGGGTCGGGAATCAGCCCCAGCATTTT

size: -
D: TRBD1
V: TRBV30
J: TRBJ1-1
CDR3: CAWTLPGTGGTEAFF
DNA: TGTGCCTGGACCTTACCCGGGACAGGGGGGACCGAAGCTTTCTTT

size: -
D: -
V: TRBV7-9
J: TRBJ2-3
CDR3: CASSSRQTASTDTQYF
DNA: TGTGCCAGCTCTAGCCGGCAGACCGCCAGCACAGATACGCAGTATTTT

size: -
D: -
V: TRBV5-5
J: TRBJ2-7
CDR3: CASSLRAATTSGEQYF
DNA: TGTGCCAGCAGCTTGAGGGCAGCCACTACGAGCGGGGAGCAGTACTTC

size: -
D: -
V: TRBV30
J: TRBJ2-5
CDR3: CAWSENRLETQYF
DNA: TGTGCCTGGAGTGAGAACAGGCTAGAGACCCAGTACTTC

size: -
D: -
V: TRBV5-4
J: TRBJ2-7
CDR3: CASSLTSSYEQYF
DNA: TGTGCCAGCAGCTTGACGTCCTCCTACGAGCAGTACTTC

size: -
D: -
V: TRBV2
J: TRBJ1-4
CDR3: CANGRDTRSEKLFF
DNA: TGTGCCAACGGCCGGGACACCAGGAGTGAAAAACTGTTTTTT

size: -
D: TRBD1
V: TRBV19
J: TRBJ2-7
CDR3: CASSIVGTANYEQYF
DNA: TGTGCCAGTAGTATAGTAGGGACAGCGAACTACGAGCAGTACTTC

size: -
D: TRBD2
V: TRBV10-2
J: TRBJ2-7
CDR3: CASRTSGSEQYF
DNA: TGCGCCAGCAGGACTAGCGGGAGCGAGCAGTACTTC

size: -
D: TRBD2
V: TRBV9
J: TRBJ2-2
CDR3: CASSVSAGGAGGELFF
DNA: TGTGCCAGCAGCGTATCTGCGGGGGGGGCCGGCGGGGAGCTGTTTTTT

size: once
D: -
V: TRBV20-1
J: TRBJ1-6
CDR3: CSALGNSPLHF
DNA: TGCAGTGCTCTTGGTAATTCACCCCTCCACTTT

size: -
D: -
V: TRBV9
J: TRBJ2-1
CDR3: CASSGMRGEQFF
DNA: TGTGCCAGCAGCGGAATGAGGGGAGAGCAGTTCTTC

size: once
D: -
V: TRBV19
J: TRBJ2-4
CDR3: CASSTHKSQEKNIQYF
DNA: TGTGCCAGTAGTACCCACAAGTCTCAAGAGAAAAACATTCAGTACTTC

size: -
D: -
V: TRBV2
J: TRBJ1-3
CDR3: CASSDSSSGNTIYF
DNA: TGTGCCAGCAGTGACTCAAGCTCTGGAAACACCATATATTTT

size: -
D: -
V: TRBV2
J: TRBJ1-2
CDR3: CASSEGSNYGYTF
DNA: TGTGCCAGCAGTGAAGGGTCGAACTATGGCTACACCTTC

size: -
D: -
V: TRBV7-2
J: TRBJ2-1
CDR3: CASSFLYASFF
DNA: TGTGCCAGCAGCTTCTTGTATGCTTCGTTCTTC

size: few
D: TRBD1
V: TRBV18
J: TRBJ2-4
CDR3: CASSPPLDRGNIQYF
DNA: TGTGCCAGCTCACCGCCGCTTGACAGGGGAAACATTCAGTACTTC

size: -
D: -
V: TRBV19
J: TRBJ2-5
CDR3: CASNPYPGETQYF
DNA: TGTGCCAGTAACCCCTATCCGGGAGAGACCCAGTACTTC

size: -
D: -
V: TRBV6-5
J: TRBJ1-4
CDR3: CASSYSPIEKLFF
DNA: TGTGCCAGCAGTTACTCCCCCATTGAAAAACTGTTTTTT

size: -
D: -
V: TRBV7-2
J: TRBJ2-3
CDR3: CASSLPYTDTQYF
DNA: TGTGCCAGCAGCCTCCCCTACACAGATACGCAGTATTTT

size: few
D: -
V: TRBV6-5
J: TRBJ2-1
CDR3: CASSYSGLAYNEQFF
DNA: TGTGCCAGCAGTTACTCGGGACTGGCCTACAATGAGCAGTTCTTC

size: -
D: -
V: TRBV19
J: TRBJ2-7
CDR3: CASSLPGGVGGYEQYF
DNA: TGTGCCAGTAGTCTCCCCGGAGGGGTAGGAGGGTACGAGCAGTACTTC

size: -
D: TRBD2
V: TRBV2
J: TRBJ2-5
CDR3: CASSNEAGTIQETQYF
DNA: TGTGCCAGCAGTAACGAGGCCGGGACTATCCAAGAGACCCAGTACTTC

size: -
D: TRBD1
V: TRBV5-1
J: TRBJ1-5
CDR3: CASRLSDRGRYQPQHF
DNA: TGCGCCAGCAGATTGAGCGACAGGGGGCGTTATCAGCCCCAGCATTTT

size: -
D: TRBD1
V: TRBV11-2
J: TRBJ2-7
CDR3: CASSLGTGTAKSYEQYF
DNA: TGTGCCAGCAGCTTAGGGACAGGGACTGCGAAGTCCTACGAGCAGTACTTC

size: once
D: -
V: TRBV27
J: TRBJ2-7
CDR3: CASSLNSPISYEQYF
DNA: TGTGCCAGCAGTTTGAATTCCCCGATCTCCTACGAGCAGTACTTC

size: -
D: -
V: TRBV9
J: TRBJ2-3
CDR3: CASSVGRVRGSTDTQYF
DNA: TGTGCCAGCAGCGTAGGCAGGGTGAGGGGCAGCACAGATACGCAGTATTTT

size: -
D: -
V: TRBV7-9
J: TRBJ1-3
CDR3: CASSPWGRAGNTIYF
DNA: TGTGCCAGCAGCCCTTGGGGCAGGGCTGGAAACACCATATATTTT

size: -
D: -
V: TRBV6-5
J: TRBJ2-7
CDR3: CASKRWEAYEQYF
DNA: TGTGCCAGCAAGCGATGGGAAGCCTACGAGCAGTACTTC

size: few
D: TRBD1
V: TRBV6-5
J: TRBJ1-2
CDR3: CATAEMGQFYGYTF
DNA: TGTGCCACTGCTGAAATGGGACAGTTTTATGGCTACACCTTC

size: -
D: TRBD2
V: TRBV9
J: TRBJ2-1
CDR3: CASSVGLAGGSYNEQFF
DNA: TGTGCCAGCAGCGTAGGACTAGCGGGAGGTTCGTACAATGAGCAGTTCTTC

size: -
D: TRBD2
V: TRBV7-3
J: TRBJ2-1
CDR3: CASSQQLAGYNEQFF
DNA: TGTGCCAGCAGCCAACAACTAGCGGGGTACAATGAGCAGTTCTTC

size: -
D: -
V: TRBV5-8
J: TRBJ1-5
CDR3: CASRRRKGSEQPQHF
DNA: TGTGCCAGCAGACGTCGGAAGGGGTCGGAACAGCCCCAGCATTTT

size: -
D: -
V: TRBV6-5
J: TRBJ1-2
CDR3: CASSQGYGYTF
DNA: TGTGCCAGCAGTCAGGGCTATGGCTACACCTTC

size: -
D: TRBD2
V: TRBV28
J: TRBJ2-1
CDR3: CASSLPSGRANEQFF
DNA: TGTGCCAGCAGTTTACCCTCCGGGAGGGCGAACGAGCAGTTCTTC